This passage covers 5 T cell receptor beta chains from one sample sequenced in a study of OX40 agonist ivuxolimab in advanced cancers. Assay used: immunoSEQ multiplex PCR; TCRdb lists only in-frame clones, some missing. The data contain thousands of clones, just under 70% of them singletons. The specimen comprised CD4+ or CD8+ T cells sorted from blood, sampled in a trial of the OX40 agonist ivuxolimab. The receptors were sampled from an adult with an advanced solid tumor such as melanoma, head and neck, liver or kidney cancer.

The J gene is TRBJ2-7, the V gene TRBV4-1, with D possibly TRBD1 on 5 matching bases. The CDR3 extends over 14 amino acids. The germline CDR1 and CDR2 sequences are MGHRA and YSYEKL. Trimming took 0 bases from V and 2 from J, leaving 8 bases between them. This chain's CDR3 is CASSQDQGTYEQYF. The CDR3 DNA sequence: TGCGCCAGCAGCCAAGATCAGGGAACCTACGAGCAGTACTTC.

J is TRBJ1-4 and V is TRBV2, with D tentatively TRBD1 (5 bases). V was clipped by 6 bases and J by 9 bases, with 11 bases between them. In germline, CDR1 is SNHLY, CDR2 FYNNEI. There are 12 residues in the CDR3. The CDR3 loop is CASSSDSKKLFF. The CDR3 DNA reads TGTGCCAGCAGCTCAGACAGCAAAAAACTGTTTTTT.

The chain uses TRBV4-1 and TRBJ2-1; D not certain. Germline CDR1 is MGHRA and CDR2 is YSYEKL. The V gene lost 1 base and the J gene lost 4 bases, with 11 bases spanning the gap. This CDR3 comprises 15 residues. CDR3 in amino acids: CASSQGPGTYNEQFF. The CDR3 bases are TGCGCCAGCAGCCAAGGACCCGGAACGTACAATGAGCAGTTCTTC.

About this clone itself: The sample has other DNA sequences that encode this CDR3 too. The chain joins TRBV28 to TRBJ1-5; no definite D call. Trimming removed 6 bases from V and 7 bases from J, with 16 bases in between. The CDR3 extends over 14 amino acids. CDR1 and CDR2 from the germline V gene are MDHEN and SYDVKM. CDR3 DNA: TGTGCCAGCAGCTGGTTAGGGCTAGGGCAGCCCCAGCATTTT. Residues: CASSWLGLGQPQHF.

This clone is a singleton in its sample. The J gene is TRBJ2-1, the V gene TRBV9; D gene ambiguous. Germline-derived CDR1 and CDR2 are SGDLS and YYNGEE. The V and J ends lost 0 bases and 4 bases respectively, with 11 bases between them. There are 15 residues in the CDR3. CDR3 amino acids: CASSVDGFGYNEQFF. DNA for the CDR3: TGTGCCAGCAGCGTAGATGGCTTTGGGTACAATGAGCAGTTCTTC. The whole variable domain, remainder taken from reference TRBV9 and TRBJ2-1, is DSGVTQTPKHLITATGQRVTLRCSPRSGDLSVYWYQQSLDQGLQFLIQYYNGEERAKGNILERFSAQQFPDLHSELNLSSLELGDSALYFCASSVDGFGYNEQFFGPGTRLTVL.